This T cell receptor (beta chain) was profiled in a study of blood T cell repertoires in COVID-19. The data were produced by immunoSEQ multiplex PCR, yet TCRdb's version contains in-frame clones alone and is incomplete. The table shows about 220,000 clones, with 75% to 85% occurring only once. For this clone: The same CDR3 is also encoded by other DNA sequences in this sample.

CDR3 length equals 13 residues. V dropped 4 bases and J dropped 3; count of bases not matched to a gene: 3. Germline CDR1 is SGHRS and CDR2 is YFSETQ. The sequence was obtained from a woman older than 75 with COVID-19, enrolled during active disease. The rearrangement joins TRBV5-1 to TRBJ1-2; TRBD1 agrees at 7 bases. Material: peripheral blood. The CDR3 DNA reads TGCGCCAGCAGCCTCACAGGGGACTATGGCTACACCTTC. This codes for CASSLTGDYGYTF.